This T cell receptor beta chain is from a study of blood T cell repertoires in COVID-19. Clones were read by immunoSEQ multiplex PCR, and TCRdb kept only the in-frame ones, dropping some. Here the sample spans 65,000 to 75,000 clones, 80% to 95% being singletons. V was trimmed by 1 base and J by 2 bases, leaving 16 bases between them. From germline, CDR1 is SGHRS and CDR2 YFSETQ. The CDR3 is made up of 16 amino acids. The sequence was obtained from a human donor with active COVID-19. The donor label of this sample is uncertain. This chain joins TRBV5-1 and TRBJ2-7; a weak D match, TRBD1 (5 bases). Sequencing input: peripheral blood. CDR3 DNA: TGCGCCAGCAGCTTGCTTGGAACAGGAGCCCCCTACGAGCAGTACTTC. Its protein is CASSLLGTGAPYEQYF. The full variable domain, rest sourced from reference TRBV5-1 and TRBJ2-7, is KAGVTQTPRYLIKTRGQQVTLSCSPISGHRSVSWYQQTPGQGLQFLFEYFSETQRNKGNFPGRFSGRQFSNSRSEMNVSTLELGDSALYLCASSLLGTGAPYEQYFGPGTRLTVT.